What follows is one TCR beta chain and its context. Its antigen is still unknown. This sample was included in a study of human T cells and chemical hapten exposure. Overall study: TCR yields per sample varied, mainly owing to small pooled library volume differences. Findings and caveats of the study: TCRs at high frequency, those above 1 in 1000, did not change with DPC sensitization.

Separate cDNA molecules received unique molecular identifiers, which the library attached to them. Per the authors' pipeline: TCRs per sample had a median of about 100,000 and ranged from 23,224 to 690,600. TCRdb reprocessed the 5' RACE reads with MiXCR, giving one entry per CDR3 protein. Clone size and V and J calls follow TCRdb, not the original study. The sample yields tens of thousands of distinct CDR3 sequences, 7% to 8% seen once. The study extracted total RNA from unfractionated whole blood. The TCR comes from a male donor in good health.

The CDR3: CATSIPDSYEQYF. The CDR3 bases are TGTGCCACCAGTATCCCGGACTCCTACGAGCAGTACTTC. The rearrangement joins TRBV15 to TRBJ2-7; no firm D call. CDR1 is LNHNV and CDR2 is YYDKDF in the germline V gene (reference sequence). The CDR3 is 13 residues long. V lost 6 bases, J lost 0 bases, and 9 bases lay in between.